The T cell receptor (beta chain) described here comes from a study of CD8 T cells in Susac syndrome. Random hexamers were used to reverse transcribe the RNA input (about 0.45 to 1 ug). TCRdb re-called the immunoSEQ multiplex PCR reads with MiXCR, one entry per CDR3 protein. The top ten clones hold approximately 0.094% of a sample with about 240,000 distinct CDR3 sequences, 90% to 97% of them seen once. The CDR3 runs to 14 residues. V was cut by 5 bases and J by 2 bases, with 7 bases left in between. CDR1 is SGHTA and CDR2 is FQGTGA in the germline V gene. Negative isolation was used for CD8+ and CD4+ T cells, and FACS enrichment was applied to TEMRA cells.

V usage is TRBV7-3 and J usage is TRBJ2-6; no reliable D call. The sample comprised CD4+ T cells from PBMCs. This sequence originates from a human donor with Susac syndrome. CDR3 in amino acids: CASSRAAGANVLTF. In nucleotides, the CDR3 is TGTGCCAGCAGCAGGGCAGCTGGGGCCAACGTCCTGACTTTC.